The 3 T cell receptor beta chains listed next were all sequenced from one sample in a study of T cells in Graves' hyperthyroidism and ophthalmopathy. Template material for amplifying TCR beta CDR3 regions consisted of RNA transcripts. TCR CDR3 underwent first-round RT-PCR with the HTBI primer set. TCRdb analysed the multiplex PCR reads with MiXCR anew, one entry per CDR3 protein. The table has fewer than 650,000 distinct CDR3 sequences, approximately 15% seen once. The specimen was blood. These receptor sequences come from a young woman with Graves' hyperthyroidism that later progressed to Graves' ophthalmopathy.

This clonotype was seen at least ten times. At one of its ends the junction is not consistent with the germline gene, which may arise from a read error. The chain is built from TRBV20-1 and TRBJ2-3; 9 nucleotides agree with TRBD2. The length of the CDR3 is 12 residues. The germline V gene encodes CDR1 DFQATT and CDR2 SNEGSKA (reference sequence). CDR3 sequence reads: CSSGTSIDTQYF. For the CDR3, the DNA is TGCAGTTCCGGGACTAGCATAGATACGCAGTATTTT.

This clonotype came up many times. The chain joins TRBV3-1 to TRBJ2-1; 7 bases map to TRBD2. CDR3 size: 15 residues. Germline-derived CDR1 and CDR2 are LGHDT and YNNKEL (reference sequence). The junction had 8 bases not matched to a gene; V was cut back by 0 bases and J by 9 bases. CDR3 amino acids: CASSQDGGSWSEQFF. CDR3 bases: TGTGCCAGCAGCCAAGATGGCGGGAGTTGGAGTGAGCAGTTCTTC.

V is TRBV9 and J is TRBJ2-3; 9 bases fit TRBD2. V dropped 0 bases and J dropped 4; count of bases not matched to a gene: 6. The germline V gene encodes CDR1 SGDLS and CDR2 YYNGEE. The CDR3 runs to 16 residues. This CDR3 reads CASSVGGGRAPDTQYF. The DNA for the CDR3 is TGTGCCAGCAGCGTAGGAGGCGGGAGGGCCCCAGATACGCAGTATTTT.